The clone carrying this T cell receptor (beta chain) has at least ten counts. The antigen is not known. Losses at the gene ends were 4 bases for V and 3 bases for J; bases not matched to a gene: 7. Germline V CDR1 and CDR2: MNHEY, SMNVEV (reference sequence). CDR3 length: 15 residues. This record belongs to a study of T cells in Graves' hyperthyroidism and ophthalmopathy. The study's findings and limits: Within blood appeared most thyroid clonotypes that had expanded above 0.001.

TCR beta CDR3 region amplification was performed from RNA transcripts. The TCR CDR3 first-round RT-PCR relied on the HTBI primer set. Using its own MiXCR run on the multiplex PCR reads, TCRdb lists one record per CDR3 protein. The sample includes around 300,000 distinct CDR3 sequences, approximately 14% of them seen just once. Graves' hyperthyroidism was deemed stable given no ophthalmopathy progression within 18 months. PBMCs were sourced from over 8.5 ml fresh peripheral blood. The clonotype comes from a woman in her thirties with Graves' hyperthyroidism. The chain couples TRBV27 to TRBJ2-7, with TRBD1 identical over 9 bases. The sequencing input was blood. CDR3 sequence: CASSSNRGRFYEQYF. CDR3 DNA: TGTGCCAGCAGTTCGAACAGGGGGCGGTTCTACGAGCAGTACTTC.